This T cell receptor beta chain was sequenced for a study of control samples from healthy donors and cancer patients. TCRdb keeps only in-frame clones here, not all; method: immunoSEQ multiplex PCR. Among 150,000 or so clones listed, approximately 94% were seen once. Per germline, CDR1 LNHDA and CDR2 SQIVND (reference sequence). The CDR3 spans 14 residues. V lost 6 bases and J lost 0, with 11 bases in between. The receptor's source is a man aged 40-55 years in good health. V gene TRBV19 combines with J gene TRBJ1-2, with a possible D match to TRBD1 (5 bases). Sequences were obtained from blood. In DNA form, the CDR3 reads TGTGCCAGTAGCCCCAGACAGTCTAACTATGGCTACACCTTC. Translating gives CASSPRQSNYGYTF.